This is a list of T cell receptor beta chains from one sample in a study of T-cell memory formation after mild COVID-19. TCRdb reanalysed the 5' RACE reads using MiXCR and keeps one entry per CDR3 protein. The profile shows 150,000 to 200,000 distinct CDR3 sequences, 31% of them singletons. Sequences were obtained from PBMCs or a T cell subset sorted from them (not recorded which). The receptors originated from an adult woman who had mild COVID-19 (a few samples of this study predate the infection). Cell type and time point are not known. Each CDR3 is given with its conserved first and last residue. A D gene is named only where the DNA matches it firmly. Some rows have no size entry. The others give once, few or many, or a class for an expanded clone.

v_gene	len	d_gene	j_gene	abundance	CDR3aa	CDR3nt
TRBV7-9	14	-	TRBJ2-7	many	CASSTSTVAYEQYF	TGTGCCAGCAGCACCTCGACAGTTGCCTACGAGCAGTACTTC
TRBV3-1	17	-	TRBJ2-4	few	CASSQGGKALAKNIQYF	TGTGCCAGCAGCCAAGGAGGGAAAGCCCTAGCCAAAAACATTCAGTACTTC
TRBV7-9	14	TRBD2	TRBJ2-5	-	CASSIAGGPETQYF	TGTGCCAGCAGTATAGCGGGAGGGCCCGAGACCCAGTACTTC
TRBV12-3/TRBV12-4	14	TRBD1	TRBJ2-7	-	CASSPTGGDYEQYF	TGTGCCAGCAGTCCGACAGGGGGAGACTACGAGCAGTACTTC
TRBV18	15	TRBD1	TRBJ2-7	many	CASSPGDRGVYEQYF	TGTGCCAGCTCACCAGGGGACAGGGGAGTCTACGAGCAGTACTTC
TRBV20-1	15	-	TRBJ1-1	-	CSASRPGRSNTEAFF	TGCAGTGCTAGCAGACCGGGACGTTCGAACACTGAAGCTTTCTTT
TRBV14	14	-	TRBJ2-2	few	CASSLASNTGELFF	TGTGCCAGCAGCCTAGCGAGCAACACCGGGGAGCTGTTTTTT
TRBV5-1	17	-	TRBJ1-1	few	CASSLVGEFAMNTEAFF	TGCGCCAGCAGCTTGGTGGGGGAATTTGCTATGAACACTGAAGCTTTCTTT
TRBV7-6	13	-	TRBJ2-7	-	CASSLDGGGEQYF	TGTGCCAGCAGCTTAGATGGGGGTGGCGAGCAGTACTTC
TRBV7-9	15	-	TRBJ2-7	-	CASSSPNSPYYEQYF	TGTGCCAGCAGTTCACCCAACTCCCCCTACTACGAGCAGTACTTC
TRBV5-1	16	TRBD1	TRBJ2-1	-	CASSLSDRTGYNEQFF	TGCGCCAGCAGCCTGTCGGACAGGACTGGCTACAATGAGCAGTTCTTC